What follows are 28 T cell receptor beta chains derived from one specimen sequenced in a study of T-cell memory formation after mild COVID-19 (dated by TCRdb to about 2021). Libraries were built with 5' RACE. These reads were obtained on an Illumina NovaSeq 6000. Using fastp at Q25 and MiXCR, TCRdb reprocessed the public reads and kept productive beta chains. Every entry covers one CDR3 protein and lists the most common genes and DNA from its rows. Present in this sample are around 390,000 distinct CDR3 sequences, about 16% of which were seen just once. 20% to 25% of the sample comes from the top ten. The sequencing input was PBMCs or a T cell subset sorted from them (not recorded which). These receptors came from a young man who had mild COVID-19 (a few samples of this study predate the infection). The sample titles of this study are shuffled in the database, so cell type and time point are left out; the donor was told from shared clones.

This chain joins TRBV5-1 and TRBJ2-3; D is undetermined. The CDR3 spans 14 residues. Between the trimmed V and J ends, which lost 0 bases and 0 bases, there was a span of 5 bases. CDR1 SGHRS and CDR2 YFSETQ come from the germline V gene. The CDR3: CASSLESSTDTQYF. DNA for the CDR3: TGCGCCAGCAGCTTGGAGTCAAGCACAGATACGCAGTATTTT.

This clonotype has at least ten counts. J is TRBJ1-2 and V is TRBV7-2; TRBD1 might be the D (5 bases). The CDR3 has 13 residues. The V end was cut by 3 bases, the J end by 4 bases, with 9 bases between. CDR1 SGHTA and CDR2 FQGNSA come from the germline V gene. The CDR3: CASSLAGSYGYTF. The CDR3 nucleotides are TGTGCCAGCAGCTTGGCAGGGAGCTATGGCTACACCTTC.

About this clonotype itself: One end of the junction fails to match germline, which may point to a read error. The chain recombines TRBV10-3 with TRBJ1-6; 7 positions agree with TRBD1. Germline values: CDR1 ENHRY, CDR2 SYGVKD. This CDR3 comprises 14 residues. The CDR3: CAVSRTGYDSPLHF. The CDR3 DNA reads TGTGCCGTCAGTCGGACAGGATATGATTCACCCCTCCACTTT.

There are many counts of this clonotype. The chain employs TRBV4-3 and TRBJ2-5; TRBD1 agrees at 10 bases. Looked up from germline, CDR1 is LGHNA and CDR2 is YSLEER. The CDR3 consists of 17 residues. Losses at the gene ends were 0 bases for V and 3 bases for J; bases not matched to a gene: 7. The CDR3 DNA is TGCGCCAGCAGCCAAGAGCCTCCGGGACAGGGGAAAGAGACCCAGTACTTC. It is translated as CASSQEPPGQGKETQYF.

V usage is TRBV9 and J usage is TRBJ2-2; D possibly corresponds to TRBD2 (6 bases). The germline V and J ends were trimmed by 1 base and 6 bases, with 10 bases remaining between them. Germline CDR1 reads SGDLS; CDR2 reads YYNGEE. CDR3 length: 14 amino acids. In DNA form, the CDR3 reads TGTGCCAGCAGCGTATCGGGGGTGTCCGGGGAGCTGTTTTTT. This sequence encodes CASSVSGVSGELFF. The full variable domain, completed using reference TRBV9 and TRBJ2-2, is DSGVTQTPKHLITATGQRVTLRCSPRSGDLSVYWYQQSLDQGLQFLIQYYNGEERAKGNILERFSAQQFPDLHSELNLSSLELGDSALYFCASSVSGVSGELFFGEGSRLTVL.

This clonotype appeared a few times. The V call is TRBV6-6, the J call TRBJ2-1; no reliable D call. Germline V gene lookup returns CDR1 MNHNY and CDR2 SVGAGI (reference sequence). With 2 bases removed from V and 2 bases from J, the gap between germline ends came to 22 bases. This CDR3 has 19 amino acids. CDR3 sequence (DNA): TGTGCCAGCAGTTACCGGGCTCCCACAACACTGGAACCCTACAATGAGCAGTTCTTC. Translation: CASSYRAPTTLEPYNEQFF.

This clonotype was seen a handful of times. This sequence joins TRBV5-1 and TRBJ1-6; 10 nucleotides line up with TRBD1. The CDR3 runs to 16 residues. After removal of 2 bases from V and 10 bases from J, the junction contained 9 bases not matched to a gene. Germline CDR1 is SGHRS and CDR2 is YFSETQ. In DNA form, the CDR3 reads TGCGCCAGCAGCTTAAGACCGGGACAGGGGAACTCACCCCTCCACTTT. Residues: CASSLRPGQGNSPLHF.

This clonotype was counted a few times. The V gene is TRBV7-2, the J gene TRBJ2-5; 8 positions agree with TRBD1. The germline V gene has CDR1 SGHTA and CDR2 FQGNSA. The V segment lost 4 bases and the J segment 4 bases; nucleotides outside the gene matches: 11. This CDR3 is 16 amino acids long. CDR3 sequence: CASSSRTGRAGETQYF. Written as DNA, the CDR3 is TGTGCCAGCAGCTCGAGGACAGGGCGCGCGGGAGAGACCCAGTACTTC.

This clonotype was detected only a few times. The chain links TRBV18 to TRBJ1-1; D gene unclear. The CDR3 covers 16 residues. From germline, CDR1 is KGHSH and CDR2 LQKENI. V lost 3 bases, J lost 1 base, and 15 bases lay in between. The CDR3 sequence: CASSPRWLQTNTEAFF. In nucleotides, the CDR3 is TGTGCCAGCTCACCGCGTTGGCTCCAGACGAACACTGAAGCTTTCTTT.

J is TRBJ1-2 and V is TRBV20-1, with D tentatively TRBD1 (5 bases). This CDR3 is built from 12 residues. Germline CDR1 DFQATT, CDR2 SNEGSKA (reference sequence). V was trimmed by 0 bases and J by 8 bases, leaving 10 bases between them. CDR3 nucleotides: TGCAGTGCTAGAGAAGGGGTAGGAGGCTACACCTTC. Translating it yields CSAREGVGGYTF.

This clonotype has a handful of counts. The rearrangement uses TRBV7-2 and TRBJ2-7; D remains ambiguous. Trimming removed 1 base from V and 0 bases from J, with 7 bases in between. This CDR3 region has 14 residues. The germline CDR1 and CDR2 sequences are SGHTA and FQGNSA. The CDR3 loop reads CASSLVSSSYEQYV. The CDR3, as DNA: TGTGCCAGCAGCTTAGTATCAAGCTCCTACGAGCAGTACGTC.

The chain combines TRBV7-6 with TRBJ2-2; a possible D gene is TRBD2 (5 bases). Between the trimmed V and J ends, which lost 4 bases and 7 bases, there was a span of 7 bases. Looked up from germline, CDR1 is SGHVS and CDR2 is FNYEAQ. The CDR3 is made up of 12 amino acids. CDR3 DNA: TGTGCCAGCAGCTGGCGGGTCGGGGAGCTGTTTTTT. This gives the protein CASSWRVGELFF.

The chain joins TRBV20-1 to TRBJ2-1; 8 bases map to TRBD1. The ends lost 3 bases at V and 7 bases at J; junction bases unmatched: 5. The germline V gene encodes CDR1 DFQATT and CDR2 SNEGSKA (reference sequence). The CDR3 is 13 residues long. CDR3 DNA sequence: TGCAGTGCTAGCCAGGGGGCAGGGAATGAGCAGTTCTTC. This translates into CSASQGAGNEQFF.

The J gene is TRBJ2-7, the V gene TRBV15; D remains unclear. Germline lookup yields CDR1 LNHNV and CDR2 YYDKDF (reference sequence). The germline V and J ends were trimmed by 0 bases and 2 bases, with 8 bases remaining between them. The CDR3 spans 14 residues. CDR3 sequence reads: CATSRDLDTYEQYV. The CDR3 nucleotides read TGTGCCACCAGCAGAGATTTGGATACCTACGAGCAGTACGTC.

This sequence joins TRBV21-1 and TRBJ1-5. TRBV21-1 is recorded as a pseudogene. The CDR3 loop spans 14 amino acids. The CDR3 nucleotides read TGTGCCAGCAAGGGGACGGCCGCCAATCAGCCCCAGCATTTT. It codes for CASKGTAANQPQHF.

This clonotype was counted between two and nine times. The genes are TRBV7-2 and TRBJ2-7, with D hard to call. CDR1 is SGHTA, CDR2 FQGNSA, per germline. The V end was cut by 6 bases, the J end by 0 bases, with 15 bases between. This CDR3 spans 15 amino acids. The CDR3 DNA reads as TGTGCCAGCAGGCTCTCTCGATCGAGCTCCTACGAGCAGTACTTC. Protein sequence: CASRLSRSSSYEQYF.

This chain joins TRBV12-5 and TRBJ2-2; D perhaps matches TRBD1 (6 bases). Germline V gives CDR1 LGHNT, CDR2 FRNRAP. Trimming took off 7 bases at V and 4 bases at J, with 16 bases between the two ends. The CDR3 spans 15 residues. The CDR3 protein is CASAPGRGSTGELFF. CDR3 bases: TGTGCTAGTGCCCCGGGCAGGGGCAGCACCGGGGAGCTGTTTTTT.

This clonotype was recorded a few times. The V and J genes are TRBV12-3 or TRBV12-4 and TRBJ2-6; D unresolved. The ends were cut back, 5 bases at V and 2 bases at J, with 19 bases in the middle. This CDR3 comprises 18 residues. This chain's CDR3 is CASSPRTMADPGANVLTF. The DNA of the CDR3 is TGTGCCAGCAGTCCAAGGACGATGGCAGATCCTGGGGCCAACGTCCTGACTTTC.

This clonotype was recorded at least ten times. One end of the junction does not line up with germline, which may come from a read error. This chain uses TRBV5-1 with TRBJ2-5; D might be TRBD1 (6 bases). This CDR3 region has 14 residues. Germline CDR1 SGHRS, CDR2 YFSETQ. As DNA, the CDR3 is TGTGCCAGCAGCTTAGGTACAGGGCAGGAGACCCAGTACTTC. Protein: CASSLGTGQETQYF.

This clonotype was counted only a few times. The V gene is TRBV5-1, the J gene TRBJ2-1; 7 bases align to TRBD1. Per germline, CDR1 SGHRS and CDR2 YFSETQ. This CDR3 has 16 amino acids. V gave up 4 bases and J gave up 0 bases; unmatched junction bases: 7. The CDR3 DNA is TGCGCCAGCAGCCGTTACAGGGGAAGCTCCTACAATGAGCAGTTCTTC. This gives the protein CASSRYRGSSYNEQFF.

This clonotype was seen a handful of times. The chain combines TRBV9 with TRBJ2-7; TRBD1 aligns across 11 bases. Germline V gene data show CDR1 as SGDLS and CDR2 as YYNGEE. Trimming at V came to 3 bases and at J to 6 bases, leaving 5 bases not matched to a gene. There are 14 residues in the CDR3. In DNA form, the CDR3 reads TGTGCCAGCAGCGAGGGGACAGGGGGACGCGAGCAGTACTTC. Protein product: CASSEGTGGREQYF.

The rearrangement joins TRBV6-2 or TRBV6-3 to TRBJ2-5; 14 bases are a match to TRBD2. There are 13 residues in the CDR3. Germline CDR1 reads MNHEY; CDR2 reads SVGEGT. Trimming removed 10 bases from V and 4 bases from J; junction bases left unmatched: 2. As DNA, the CDR3 is TGTGCCACGACTAGCGGGGGGGCAGAGACCCAGTACTTC. Protein: CATTSGGAETQYF.

The chain employs TRBV7-9 and TRBJ2-1, with unresolved D. Trimming shortened V by 2 bases and J by 0 bases, and 11 bases separated the two germline ends. The germline V gene encodes CDR1 SEHNR and CDR2 FQNEAQ (reference sequence). This CDR3 has 16 residues. In nucleotides, the CDR3 is TGTGCCAGCAGCTTATTTGGCAGGAGCTCCTACAATGAGCAGTTCTTC. Its translation: CASSLFGRSSYNEQFF.

This clonotype showed up just a few times. The chain uses TRBV7-2 and TRBJ2-7; a possible D gene is TRBD1 (6 bases). Germline CDR1 SGHTA, CDR2 FQGNSA. V was clipped by 4 bases and J by 7 bases, with 14 bases between them. The CDR3 is 13 residues long. As DNA, the CDR3 is TGTGCCAGCAGCTCATCTAGTACAGGGGAGCAGTACGTC. Its protein product is CASSSSSTGEQYV.

This chain uses TRBV7-9 with TRBJ1-5; possible D gene TRBD1, 5 bases. V gave up 4 bases and J gave up 3 bases, with 13 bases separating them. The CDR3 runs 15 residues. CDR1 is SEHNR, CDR2 FQNEAQ, per germline (reference sequence). The CDR3 here is CASSSQALPNQPQHF. CDR3 bases: TGTGCCAGCAGCTCACAGGCTCTGCCCAATCAGCCCCAGCATTTT.

This clonotype was counted many times. This chain joins TRBV19 and TRBJ2-7, with unresolved D. V lost 2 bases and J 0 bases, leaving 8 bases between the germline ends. The CDR3 is made up of 14 amino acids. Germline CDR1 is LNHDA and CDR2 is SQIVND (reference sequence). DNA for the CDR3: TGTGCCAGTAGTATACGTGTATACTCCTACGAGCAGTACTTC. Its translation: CASSIRVYSYEQYF.

This clonotype was observed at least ten times. The chain employs TRBV18 and TRBJ1-3; possibly TRBD1 for D (5 bases). This CDR3 region has 17 residues. Trimming shortened V by 0 bases and J by 0 bases, and 12 bases separated the two germline ends. CDR1 and CDR2 (germline): KGHSH, LQKENI. The CDR3 protein is CASSPPYRTISGNTIYF. CDR3 bases: TGTGCCAGCTCACCACCGTACAGGACGATCTCTGGAAACACCATATATTTT.

V is TRBV5-1 and J is TRBJ1-6; a possible D gene is TRBD1 (5 bases). Germline loops: CDR1 SGHRS, CDR2 YFSETQ. The V gene lost 3 bases and the J gene lost 10 bases, with 20 bases spanning the gap. This CDR3 comprises 16 residues. The CDR3 protein is CASSSQVGGSGSPLHF. The DNA of the CDR3 is TGCGCCAGCAGCTCACAAGTGGGGGGATCGGGCTCACCCCTCCACTTT.